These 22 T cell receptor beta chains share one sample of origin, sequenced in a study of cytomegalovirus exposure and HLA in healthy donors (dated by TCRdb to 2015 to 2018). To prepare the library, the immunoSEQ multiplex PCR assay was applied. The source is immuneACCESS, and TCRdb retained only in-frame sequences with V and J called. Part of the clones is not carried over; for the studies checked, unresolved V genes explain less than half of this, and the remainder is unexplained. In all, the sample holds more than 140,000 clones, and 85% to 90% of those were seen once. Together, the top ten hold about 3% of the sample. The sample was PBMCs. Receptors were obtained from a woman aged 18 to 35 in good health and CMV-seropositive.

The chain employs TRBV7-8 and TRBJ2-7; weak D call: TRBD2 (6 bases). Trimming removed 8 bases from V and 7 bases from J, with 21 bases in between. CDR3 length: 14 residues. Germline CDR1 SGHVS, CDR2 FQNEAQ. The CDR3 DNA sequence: TGTGCCAGCGCCTTGGGAGGCCACCTTAGAGAGCAGTACTTC. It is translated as CASALGGHLREQYF.

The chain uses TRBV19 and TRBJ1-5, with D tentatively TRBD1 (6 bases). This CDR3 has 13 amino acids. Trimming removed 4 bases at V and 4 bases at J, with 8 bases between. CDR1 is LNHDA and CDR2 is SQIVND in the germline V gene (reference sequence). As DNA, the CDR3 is TGTGCCAGTAGTACCCAGGGGAATCAGCCCCAGCATTTT. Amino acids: CASSTQGNQPQHF.

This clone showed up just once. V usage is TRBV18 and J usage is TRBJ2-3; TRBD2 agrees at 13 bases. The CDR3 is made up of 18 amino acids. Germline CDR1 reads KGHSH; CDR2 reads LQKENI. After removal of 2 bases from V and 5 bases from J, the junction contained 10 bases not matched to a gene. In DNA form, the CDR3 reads TGTGCCAGCTCACCAGAACACAGACTAGCGGGAGGCGGAGATACGCAGTATTTT. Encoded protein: CASSPEHRLAGGGDTQYF.

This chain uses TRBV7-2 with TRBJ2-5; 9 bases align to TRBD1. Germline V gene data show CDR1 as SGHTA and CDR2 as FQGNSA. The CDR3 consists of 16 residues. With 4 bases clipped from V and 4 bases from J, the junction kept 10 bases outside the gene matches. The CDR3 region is CASSSPPGQGGETQYF. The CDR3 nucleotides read TGTGCCAGCAGCTCCCCCCCGGGACAGGGTGGAGAGACCCAGTACTTC. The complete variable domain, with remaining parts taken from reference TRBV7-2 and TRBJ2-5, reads GAGVSQSPSNKVTEKGKDVELRCDPISGHTALYWYRQSLGQGLEFLIYFQGNSAPDKSGLPSDRFSAERTGGSVSTLTIQRTQQEDSAVYLCASSSPPGQGGETQYFGPGTRLLVL.

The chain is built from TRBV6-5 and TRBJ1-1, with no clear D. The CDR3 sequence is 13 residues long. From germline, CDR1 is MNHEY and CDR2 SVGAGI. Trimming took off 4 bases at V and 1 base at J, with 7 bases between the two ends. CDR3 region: CASSLRQNTEAFF. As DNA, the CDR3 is TGTGCCAGCAGTTTACGACAGAACACTGAAGCTTTCTTT.

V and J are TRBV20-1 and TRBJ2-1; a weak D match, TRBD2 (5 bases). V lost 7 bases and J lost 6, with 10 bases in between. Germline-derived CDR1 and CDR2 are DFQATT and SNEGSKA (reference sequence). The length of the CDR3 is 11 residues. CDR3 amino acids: CSVSGLNEQFF. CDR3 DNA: TGCAGTGTCAGCGGCCTCAATGAGCAGTTCTTC.

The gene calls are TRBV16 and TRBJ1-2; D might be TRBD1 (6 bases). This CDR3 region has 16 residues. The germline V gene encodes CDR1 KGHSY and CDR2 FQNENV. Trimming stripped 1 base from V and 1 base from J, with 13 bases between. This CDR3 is CASSQLTQGGNYGYTF. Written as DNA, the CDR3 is TGTGCCAGCAGCCAATTAACCCAAGGGGGTAACTATGGCTACACCTTC.

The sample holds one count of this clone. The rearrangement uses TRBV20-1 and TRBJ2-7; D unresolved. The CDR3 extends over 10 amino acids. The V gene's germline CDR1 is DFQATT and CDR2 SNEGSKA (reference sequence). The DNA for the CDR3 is TGCTCCCCCCGACTGGAGGAGCAGTACTTC. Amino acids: CSPRLEEQYF.

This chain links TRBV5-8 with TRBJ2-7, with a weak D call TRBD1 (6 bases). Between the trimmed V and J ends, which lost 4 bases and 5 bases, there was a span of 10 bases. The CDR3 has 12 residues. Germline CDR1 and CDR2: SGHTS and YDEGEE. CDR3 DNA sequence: TGTGCCAGCAGCGTTACAGGGAACGAGCAGTACTTC. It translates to CASSVTGNEQYF.

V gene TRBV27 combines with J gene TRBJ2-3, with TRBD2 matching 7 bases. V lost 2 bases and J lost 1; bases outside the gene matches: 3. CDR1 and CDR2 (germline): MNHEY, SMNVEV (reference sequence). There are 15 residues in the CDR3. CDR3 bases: TGTGCCAGCAGTTTACCGGGGGGAGGCACAGATACGCAGTATTTT. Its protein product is CASSLPGGGTDTQYF.

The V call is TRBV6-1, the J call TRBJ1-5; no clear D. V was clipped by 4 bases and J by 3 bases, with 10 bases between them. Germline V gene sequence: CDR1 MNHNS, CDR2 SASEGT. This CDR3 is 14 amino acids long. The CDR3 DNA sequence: TGTGCCAGCAGTGGTTTCGGAGTCAATCAGCCCCAGCATTTT. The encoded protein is CASSGFGVNQPQHF.

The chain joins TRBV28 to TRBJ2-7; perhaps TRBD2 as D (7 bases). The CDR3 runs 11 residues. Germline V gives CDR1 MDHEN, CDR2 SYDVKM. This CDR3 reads CTTGGPYEQYF. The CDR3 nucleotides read TGTACAACGGGGGGCCCATACGAGCAGTACTTC.

CDR3 DNA sequence: TGTGCCAGCAGCTTAGATTCGCGGTCCTACGAGCAGTACTTC. Translation gives CASSLDSRSYEQYF. The chain links TRBV7-3 to TRBJ2-7, with D unresolved. The CDR3 is 14 amino acids. V was shortened by 2 bases and J by 1 base, with 9 bases between the two germline ends. CDR1 and CDR2 (germline): SGHTA, FQGTGA.

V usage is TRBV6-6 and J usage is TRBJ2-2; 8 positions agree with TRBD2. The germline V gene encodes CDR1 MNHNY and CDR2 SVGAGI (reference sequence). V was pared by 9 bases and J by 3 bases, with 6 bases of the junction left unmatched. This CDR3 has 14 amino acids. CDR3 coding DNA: TGTGCCAGTCACAGCGGGAGATACACCGGGGAGCTGTTTTTT. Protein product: CASHSGRYTGELFF.

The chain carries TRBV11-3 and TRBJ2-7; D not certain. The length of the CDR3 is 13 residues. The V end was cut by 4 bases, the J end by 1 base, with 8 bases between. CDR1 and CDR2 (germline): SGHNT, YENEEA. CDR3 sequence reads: CASSSQPSYEQYF. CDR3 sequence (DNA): TGTGCCAGCAGCTCACAACCTTCCTACGAGCAGTACTTC.

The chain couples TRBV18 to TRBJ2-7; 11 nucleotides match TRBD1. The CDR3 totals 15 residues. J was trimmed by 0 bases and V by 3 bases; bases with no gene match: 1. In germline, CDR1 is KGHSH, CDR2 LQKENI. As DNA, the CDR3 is TGTGCCAGCTCACCGGGGACAGGGGGCTCCTACGAGCAGTACTTC. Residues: CASSPGTGGSYEQYF.

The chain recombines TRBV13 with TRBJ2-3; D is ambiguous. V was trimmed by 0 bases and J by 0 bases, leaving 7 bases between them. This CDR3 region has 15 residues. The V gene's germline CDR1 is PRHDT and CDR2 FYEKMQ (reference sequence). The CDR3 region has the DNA TGTGCCAGCAGCTTAGGCTTTACTAGCACAGATACGCAGTATTTT. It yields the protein CASSLGFTSTDTQYF.

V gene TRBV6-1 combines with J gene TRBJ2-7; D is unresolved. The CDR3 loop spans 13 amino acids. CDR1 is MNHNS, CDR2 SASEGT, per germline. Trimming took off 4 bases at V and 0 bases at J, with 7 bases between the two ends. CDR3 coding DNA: TGTGCCAGCAGTGCAGCCAGCTCCTACGAGCAGTACTTC. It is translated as CASSAASSYEQYF.

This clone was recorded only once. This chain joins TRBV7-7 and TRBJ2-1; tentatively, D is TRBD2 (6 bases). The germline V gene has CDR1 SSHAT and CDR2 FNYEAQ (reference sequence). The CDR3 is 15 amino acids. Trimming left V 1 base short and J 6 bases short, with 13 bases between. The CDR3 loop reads CASSLGVAESNEQFF. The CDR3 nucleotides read TGTGCCAGCAGCTTAGGGGTAGCGGAGAGCAATGAGCAGTTCTTC.

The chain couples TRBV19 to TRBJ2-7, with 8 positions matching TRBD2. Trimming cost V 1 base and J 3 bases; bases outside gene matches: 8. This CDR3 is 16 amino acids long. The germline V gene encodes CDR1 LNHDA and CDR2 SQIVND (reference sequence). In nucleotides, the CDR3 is TGTGCCAGTAGTATAGCGGGGCTAGCGGGTAACTACGAGCAGTACTTC. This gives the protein CASSIAGLAGNYEQYF.

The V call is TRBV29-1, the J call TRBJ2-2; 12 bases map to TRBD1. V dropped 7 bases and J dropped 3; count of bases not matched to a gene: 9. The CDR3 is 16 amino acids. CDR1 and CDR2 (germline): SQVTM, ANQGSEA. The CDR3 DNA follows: TGCAGCGCCAACTTGGGACAGGGGGCGTACACCGGGGAGCTGTTTTTT. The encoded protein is CSANLGQGAYTGELFF.

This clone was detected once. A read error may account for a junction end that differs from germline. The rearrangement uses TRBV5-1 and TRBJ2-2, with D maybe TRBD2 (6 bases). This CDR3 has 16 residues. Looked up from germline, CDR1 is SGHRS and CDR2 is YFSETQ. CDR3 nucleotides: TGCGCCAGCCGCTTGGTCCCGGGGGTTGTGACCGGGGAGCTGTTTTTT. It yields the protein CASRLVPGVVTGELFF.